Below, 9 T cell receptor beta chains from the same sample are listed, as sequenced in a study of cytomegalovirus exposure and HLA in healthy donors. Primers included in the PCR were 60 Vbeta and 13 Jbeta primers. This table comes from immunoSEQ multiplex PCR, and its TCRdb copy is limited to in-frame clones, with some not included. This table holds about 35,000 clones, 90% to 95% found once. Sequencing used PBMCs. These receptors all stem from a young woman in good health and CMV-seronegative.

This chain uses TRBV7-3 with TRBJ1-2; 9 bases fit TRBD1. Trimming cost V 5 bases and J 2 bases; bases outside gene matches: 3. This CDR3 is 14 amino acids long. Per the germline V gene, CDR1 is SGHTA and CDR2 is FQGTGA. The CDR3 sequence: CASSPTGGNYGYTF. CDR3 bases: TGTGCCAGCAGCCCTACAGGGGGCAACTATGGCTACACCTTC.

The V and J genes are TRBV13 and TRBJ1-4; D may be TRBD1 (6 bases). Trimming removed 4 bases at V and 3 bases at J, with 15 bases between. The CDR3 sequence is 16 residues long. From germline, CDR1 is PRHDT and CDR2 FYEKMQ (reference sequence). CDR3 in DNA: TGTGCCAGCAGCTCTCTACGGACAGCATCTAATGAAAAACTGTTTTTT. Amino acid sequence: CASSSLRTASNEKLFF.

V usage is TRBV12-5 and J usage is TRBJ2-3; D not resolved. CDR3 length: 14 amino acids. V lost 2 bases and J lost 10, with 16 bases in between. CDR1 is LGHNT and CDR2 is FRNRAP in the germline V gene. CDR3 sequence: CASGLPSPFSPQYF. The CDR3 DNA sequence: TGTGCTAGTGGTTTGCCCTCCCCCTTTTCCCCGCAGTATTTT.

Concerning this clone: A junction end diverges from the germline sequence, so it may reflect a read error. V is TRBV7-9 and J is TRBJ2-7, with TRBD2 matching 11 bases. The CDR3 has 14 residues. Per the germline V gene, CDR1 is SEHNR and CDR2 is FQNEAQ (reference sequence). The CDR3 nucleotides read TGTTCCAGCAGCTTAGGACTAGCGGGCTTAGAGCAGTACTTC. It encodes CSSSLGLAGLEQYF.

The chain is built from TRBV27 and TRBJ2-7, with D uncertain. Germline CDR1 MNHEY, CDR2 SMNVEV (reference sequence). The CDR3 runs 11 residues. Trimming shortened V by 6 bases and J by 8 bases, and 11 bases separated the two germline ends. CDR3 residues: CASSGGLQQYF. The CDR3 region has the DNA TGTGCCAGCAGCGGCGGATTGCAGCAGTACTTC.

The CDR3 loop reads CASSGGSGADWKETQYF. In DNA, the CDR3 is TGTGCCAGCAGCGGAGGCTCCGGAGCAGACTGGAAAGAGACCCAGTACTTC. The J gene is TRBJ2-5, the V gene TRBV9; D is undetermined. Germline CDR1 reads SGDLS; CDR2 reads YYNGEE. The CDR3 loop spans 17 amino acids. The ends were cut back, 3 bases at V and 3 bases at J, with 21 bases in the middle.

This CDR3 is CASSLEKRVGSYEQYF. For the CDR3, the DNA is TGTGCCAGCAGCTTAGAAAAGAGGGTGGGGTCCTACGAGCAGTACTTC. V usage is TRBV7-9 and J usage is TRBJ2-7; D possibly corresponds to TRBD2 (5 bases). This CDR3 contains 16 residues. The V end lost 1 base, the J end lost 1 base, and 14 bases lay between the germline ends. The germline gives CDR1 SEHNR, CDR2 FQNEAQ (reference sequence).

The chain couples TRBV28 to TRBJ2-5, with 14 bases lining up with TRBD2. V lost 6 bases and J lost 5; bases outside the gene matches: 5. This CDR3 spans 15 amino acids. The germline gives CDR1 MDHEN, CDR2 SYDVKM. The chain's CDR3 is CASSGLAGGWETQYF. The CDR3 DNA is TGTGCCAGCAGCGGACTAGCGGGAGGCTGGGAGACCCAGTACTTC.

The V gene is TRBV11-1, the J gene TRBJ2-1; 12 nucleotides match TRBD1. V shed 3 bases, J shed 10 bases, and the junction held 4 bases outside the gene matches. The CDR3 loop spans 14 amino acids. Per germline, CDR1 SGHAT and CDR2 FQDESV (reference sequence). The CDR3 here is CASSFSGTGGEQFF. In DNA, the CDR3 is TGTGCCAGCAGCTTCTCCGGGACAGGGGGCGAGCAGTTCTTC.